Below, one T cell receptor (beta chain) is given with its context. The antigen remains unidentified. Sequencing templates came from extracted RNA that was reverse transcribed into cDNA. Using immunoSEQ multiplex PCR, the repertoire was profiled, and TCRdb retains in-frame clones only, with some absent. The sample contains around 99,000 clones, over 80% of which appear only once. The V gene lost 1 base and the J gene lost 2 bases, with 9 bases spanning the gap. Looked up from germline, CDR1 is SGHVS and CDR2 is FQNEAQ. CDR3 length equals 14 residues. These data are taken from a study of CD8+ T cells in alopecia areata. Study overall: Tofacitinib administration persisted for 6 to 18 months, succeeded by 6 months off drug.

Treatment defined: oral pan-JAK inhibitor, 5-10 mg twice daily. Study conclusions and caveats: One nonresponder makes the tie between baseline CD8+ expansion and response uncertain. Higher clonality than in normal scalp was seen in lesional scalp, especially alopecia totalis/universalis.

The specimen was CD8+ T cells sorted from blood, collected at week 24, from a patient treated with tofacitinib. The receptor comes from a human donor with alopecia areata. This chain links TRBV7-8 with TRBJ2-7, with D possibly TRBD1 on 6 matching bases. The CDR3, as DNA: TGTGCCAGCAGCTTAGGTGACAGGACCTACGAGCAGTACTTC. Amino acids: CASSLGDRTYEQYF.